Shown below are 2 T cell receptor beta chains from a single sample sequenced in a study of shared clonotypes between healthy human individuals. The naive CD8 subset, CD45RO-negative cells positively selected for CCR7, excluded terminally differentiated effector memory CD45RA+ cells. Clones were read by immunoSEQ multiplex PCR, and TCRdb kept only the in-frame ones, dropping some. This table holds a few million clones, 80% to 95% found once. Sequencing was carried out using naive CD8+ T cells from PBMCs. Receptors were obtained from a man aged 18 to 35 in good health. Some clones in this sample may be carry-over from other donors' samples.

This chain joins TRBV2 and TRBJ2-3; TRBD2 matches 10 bases. Losses at the gene ends were 3 bases for V and 6 bases for J; bases not matched to a gene: 9. There are 16 residues in the CDR3. From germline, CDR1 is SNHLY and CDR2 FYNNEI. The CDR3 reads CASSDSGLALGDTQYF. The CDR3 DNA is TGTGCCAGCAGTGACTCGGGACTAGCGCTTGGTGATACGCAGTATTTT.

The chain has TRBV13 and TRBJ2-5; 12 nucleotides agree with TRBD1. The trim removed 5 bases at V and 4 bases at J, leaving 8 bases unmatched. CDR1 and CDR2 from the germline V gene are PRHDT and FYEKMQ (reference sequence). This CDR3 is 16 amino acids long. CDR3 nucleotides: TGTGCCAGCAGCGCCGAGGGACAGGGGGCCCGAGAGACCCAGTACTTC. It codes for CASSAEGQGARETQYF.